This is a list of T cell receptor beta chains from one sample in a study of technical replicates of blood from a few donors. Libraries were prepared by immunoSEQ multiplex PCR; TCRdb keeps only in-frame clonotypes and omits some of them. This table holds more than 65,000 clones, nearly 98% found once. Sequenced sample: T cells isolated from PBMCs. These receptors were taken from a human donor in good health. The CDR3 runs from the conserved cysteine through the conserved F or W. The order of the fields is CDR3 protein, CDR3 DNA, D gene, clone size, J gene, V gene. D genes are given only for firm matches. Clone sizes are given selectively: once, few, many, or a class where the clone is expanded.

CASSRPGSAKNIQYF | TGCGCCAGCAGCCGACCGGGAAGCGCCAAAAACATTCAGTACTTC | NA | NA | TRBJ2-4 | TRBV4-1
CASSRLRILAGGLNTGELFF | TGTGCCAGCAGCCGATTGAGAATCCTAGCGGGGGGCCTAAACACCGGGGAGCTGTTTTTT | TRBD2 | NA | TRBJ2-2 | TRBV4-2
CASSGGFEQYF | TGTGCCAGCTCAGGAGGATTCGAGCAGTACTTC | NA | NA | TRBJ2-7 | TRBV5-6
CASSQGGTSLHEQYF | TGTGCCAGCAGCCAAGGGGGAACTAGTCTCCACGAGCAGTACTTC | NA | NA | TRBJ2-7 | TRBV14
CSAQGYDGYTF | TGCAGTGCTCAGGGGTACGATGGCTACACCTTC | NA | NA | TRBJ1-2 | TRBV20-1
CASRSFAAGAYEQYF | TGTGCCAGCAGGTCCTTCGCGGCGGGGGCGTACGAGCAGTACTTC | NA | NA | TRBJ2-7 | TRBV28
CASRLVGGSRYGYTF | TGTGCCAGCAGGCTGGTAGGGGGCTCGCGCTATGGCTACACCTTC | TRBD1 | NA | TRBJ1-2 | TRBV27
CASSLGLPGANVLTF | TGCGCCAGCAGCTTGGGGCTCCCTGGGGCCAACGTCCTGACTTTC | NA | NA | TRBJ2-6 | TRBV5-1
CTSRSLPIAGRPTDTQYF | TGCACCAGCAGATCCCTGCCCATAGCGGGTCGGCCCACAGATACGCAGTATTTT | NA | NA | TRBJ2-3 | TRBV1
CASSLDRTSGGNIQYF | TGTGCCAGCAGCTTAGATCGGACTAGCGGGGGAAACATTCAGTACTTC | TRBD2 | NA | TRBJ2-4 | TRBV7-9
CASSLDRWGSTTANYGYTF | TGTGCCAGCAGCTTAGATCGCTGGGGATCCACGACAGCTAACTATGGCTACACCTTC | NA | NA | TRBJ1-2 | TRBV11-3
CASSLRGHIGYGYTF | TGTGCCAGCAGCTTAAGGGGACATATCGGATATGGCTACACCTTC | NA | NA | TRBJ1-2 | TRBV7-8
CAWSWLPNYGYTF | TGTGCCTGGAGTTGGCTGCCTAACTATGGCTACACCTTC | NA | NA | TRBJ1-2 | TRBV30
CASSQGLAGLYEQYF | TGCGCCAGCAGCCAAGGACTAGCGGGTCTCTACGAGCAGTACTTC | TRBD2 | NA | TRBJ2-7 | TRBV4-1
CASSLATDIPQHF | TGTGCCAGCAGCTTAGCCACTGACATACCTCAGCATTTT | NA | NA | TRBJ1-5 | TRBV7-2
CASSRWGGQVYGYTF | TGTGCCAGCAGCCGTTGGGGGGGACAGGTCTATGGCTACACCTTC | TRBD1 | NA | TRBJ1-2 | TRBV13
CSAQLAGRYNEEQFF | TGCAGCGCCCAATTAGCGGGGAGATACAATGAAGAGCAGTTCTTC | TRBD2 | NA | TRBJ2-1 | TRBV29-1
CASMDWVGYGYTF | TGTGCCAGCATGGACTGGGTTGGGTATGGCTACACCTTC | NA | once | TRBJ1-2 | TRBV6-1
CASSDYGRRTNTGELFF | TGTGCCAGCAGCGACTACGGCAGAAGAACGAACACCGGGGAGCTGTTTTTT | NA | NA | TRBJ2-2 | TRBV5-8
CASSSGTSGGGTQYF | TGTGCCAGCAGTTCCGGGACTAGCGGGGGTGGGACGCAGTATTTT | TRBD2 | NA | TRBJ2-3 | TRBV7-3
CASSLFLLAGVDTQYF | TGTGCCAGCAGTTTATTTTTACTAGCGGGAGTGGATACGCAGTATTTT | TRBD2 | NA | TRBJ2-3 | TRBV28
CASERSYEQYF | TGTGCCAGCGAGAGGAGCTACGAGCAGTACTTC | NA | NA | TRBJ2-7 | TRBV6-1
CASSYAPGGQPQHF | TGTGCCAGCAGTTACGCCCCCGGCGGTCAGCCCCAGCATTTT | NA | NA | TRBJ1-5 | TRBV6-5
CASSPATGVSEAFF | TGTGCCAGCAGTCCTGCGACAGGGGTATCTGAAGCTTTCTTT | TRBD1 | NA | TRBJ1-1 | TRBV28
CASSRQSPNEQFF | TGTGCCAGCTCAAGACAGTCCCCCAATGAGCAGTTCTTC | NA | NA | TRBJ2-1 | TRBV11-3
CASSYQGAGANVLTF | TGTGCCAGCAGCTACCAGGGCGCTGGGGCCAACGTCCTGACTTTC | NA | once | TRBJ2-6 | TRBV13
CASNPVLNTEAFF | TGTGCCAGCAACCCAGTCCTGAACACTGAAGCTTTCTTT | NA | once | TRBJ1-1 | TRBV6-1
CASSLQYEQYF | TGTGCCAGCAGTTTGCAGTACGAGCAGTACTTC | NA | NA | TRBJ2-7 | TRBV11-3
CASSEVRQGYGYTF | TGTGCCAGCAGTGAAGTACGACAGGGCTATGGCTACACCTTC | TRBD1 | NA | TRBJ1-2 | TRBV2
CASSRGGERGDTQYF | TGTGCCAGCAGCCGAGGCGGGGAGCGGGGAGATACGCAGTATTTT | TRBD2 | NA | TRBJ2-3 | TRBV5-4
CASSVDPSSTDTQYF | TGTGCCAGCAGCGTAGATCCCTCTAGCACAGATACGCAGTATTTT | NA | once | TRBJ2-3 | TRBV9
CASSYFRGDTEAFF | TGTGCCAGCAGTTACTTTCGCGGGGACACTGAAGCTTTCTTT | NA | NA | TRBJ1-1 | TRBV6-5
CASSQGLPTYYEQYF | TGTGCCAGCAGCCAAGGACTACCCACTTACTACGAGCAGTACTTC | NA | NA | TRBJ2-7 | TRBV14
CASSLGPTGFYRGQLFF | TGTGCCAGCAGCTTGGGGCCTACAGGGTTTTATAGGGGCCAACTGTTTTTT | NA | once | TRBJ1-4 | TRBV5-8
CASSSDRGNYGYTF | TGTGCCAGCAGCTCGGACAGGGGTAACTATGGCTACACCTTC | TRBD1 | NA | TRBJ1-2 | TRBV7-9
CASSITGQGIEETQYF | TGCGCCAGCAGTATAACGGGACAGGGGATAGAAGAGACCCAGTACTTC | TRBD1 | NA | TRBJ2-5 | TRBV10-2
CASSLGAGALNEQYF | TGTGCCAGCAGCCTAGGGGCGGGGGCGCTGAACGAGCAGTACTTC | NA | NA | TRBJ2-7 | TRBV7-9
CASRLGTGVGTNEKLFF | TGTGCAAGTCGCTTAGGGACAGGGGTCGGAACTAATGAAAAACTGTTTTTT | NA | NA | TRBJ1-4 | TRBV12-2
CASSSPGSYEQYF | TGTGCCAGCAGCTCGCCGGGGTCCTACGAGCAGTACTTC | NA | NA | TRBJ2-7 | TRBV14
CASSRQGTYNEQFF | TGTGCCAGCAGCCGACAGGGAACCTACAATGAGCAGTTCTTC | TRBD1 | NA | TRBJ2-1 | TRBV5-4
CAISESRTAGNTIYF | TGTGCCATCAGTGAGTCGAGGACAGCTGGAAACACCATATATTTT | NA | NA | TRBJ1-3 | TRBV10-3